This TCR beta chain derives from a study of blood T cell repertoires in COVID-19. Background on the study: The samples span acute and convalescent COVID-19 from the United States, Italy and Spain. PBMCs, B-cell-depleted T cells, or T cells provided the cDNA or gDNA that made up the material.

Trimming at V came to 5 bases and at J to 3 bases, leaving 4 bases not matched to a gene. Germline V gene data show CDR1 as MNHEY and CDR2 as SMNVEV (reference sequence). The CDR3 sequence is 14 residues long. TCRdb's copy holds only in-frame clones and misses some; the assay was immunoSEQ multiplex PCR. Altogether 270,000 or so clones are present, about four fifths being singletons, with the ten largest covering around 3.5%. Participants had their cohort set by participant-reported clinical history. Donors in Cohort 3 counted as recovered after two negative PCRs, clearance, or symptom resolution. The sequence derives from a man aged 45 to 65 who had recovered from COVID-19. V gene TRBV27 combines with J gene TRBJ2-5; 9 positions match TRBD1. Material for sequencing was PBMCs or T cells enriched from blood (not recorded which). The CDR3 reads CASSTRTGEETQYF. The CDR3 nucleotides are TGTGCCAGCAGTACCCGGACAGGGGAAGAGACCCAGTACTTC.